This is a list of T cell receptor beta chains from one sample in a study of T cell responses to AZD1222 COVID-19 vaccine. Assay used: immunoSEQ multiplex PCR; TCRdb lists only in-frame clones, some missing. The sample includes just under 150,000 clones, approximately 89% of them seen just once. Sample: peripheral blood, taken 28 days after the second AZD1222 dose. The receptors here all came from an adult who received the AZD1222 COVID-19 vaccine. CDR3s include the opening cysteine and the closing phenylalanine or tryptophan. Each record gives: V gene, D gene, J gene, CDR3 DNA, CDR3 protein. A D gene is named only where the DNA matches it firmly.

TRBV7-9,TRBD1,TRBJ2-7,TGTGCCAGCAGCCCCAGACAGGGACCCTACGAGCAGTACTTC,CASSPRQGPYEQYF
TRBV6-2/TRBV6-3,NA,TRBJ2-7,TGTGCCAGCAGTTACGAGTACGGTACGGGATTGACCTACGAGCAGTACTTC,CASSYEYGTGLTYEQYF
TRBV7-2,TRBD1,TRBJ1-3,TGTGCCAGCAGCTCGTCAACAGGGGGCTCTGGAAACACCATATATTTT,CASSSSTGGSGNTIYF
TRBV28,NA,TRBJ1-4,TGTGCCAGCAGTTTATCCGGTGGAACTAATGAAAAACTGTTTTTT,CASSLSGGTNEKLFF
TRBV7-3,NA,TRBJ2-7,TGTGCCAGCAGCCTGGACCCGAGGAACGAGCAGTACTTC,CASSLDPRNEQYF
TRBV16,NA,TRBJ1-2,TGTGCCAGCAGCCACAGCGACCGAGGTTATGGCTACACCTTC,CASSHSDRGYGYTF
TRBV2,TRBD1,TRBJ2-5,TGTGCCACCCAAGACAGGGGGCTGGGGGGAGAGACCCAGTACTTC,CATQDRGLGGETQYF
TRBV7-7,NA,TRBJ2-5,TGTGCTAGCAGCTTAGACGTGGGGGTCCCGGAGACCCAGTACTTC,CASSLDVGVPETQYF
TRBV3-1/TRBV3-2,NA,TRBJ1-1,TGTGCCAGCAGCCAATGCGCGAGTGAAGCTTTCTTT,CASSQCASEAFF
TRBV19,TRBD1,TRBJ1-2,TGTGCCAGTAGTACCCGGGACAGGGGATATGGCTACACCTTC,CASSTRDRGYGYTF
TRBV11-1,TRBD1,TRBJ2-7,TGTGCCAGCAGCCCGGGACAGGACTACGAGCAGTACTTC,CASSPGQDYEQYF
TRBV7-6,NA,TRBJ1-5,TGTGCCAGCAGCTTAGAGGGGTTGGATCAGCCCCAGCATTTT,CASSLEGLDQPQHF
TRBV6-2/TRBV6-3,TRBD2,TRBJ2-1,TGTGCCAGCAGTTCCCTTAGCGGGATTGGTGAGCAGTTCTTC,CASSSLSGIGEQFF
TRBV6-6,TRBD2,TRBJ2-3,TGTGCCAGCACCTTCCCGGGAGGGCATTCGCCAGATACGCAGTATTTT,CASTFPGGHSPDTQYF
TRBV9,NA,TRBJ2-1,TGTGCCAGCAGCCAGGAATCTACCTCCTACAATGAGCAGTTCTTC,CASSQESTSYNEQFF
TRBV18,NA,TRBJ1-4,TGTGCCAGCTCACCACCGGCGGCCGCCGATGAAAAACTGTTTTTT,CASSPPAAADEKLFF
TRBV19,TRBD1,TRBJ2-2,TGTGCCAGTAGTATCCAGGGGGCTACCGGGGAGCTGTTTTTT,CASSIQGATGELFF